Given below is one T cell receptor (beta chain) in context. The data belong to a study of human CD8 memory T cell subsets. The CDR3 has 13 amino acids. Germline CDR1 and CDR2: GTSNPN and SVGIG (reference sequence). Libraries targeted TCR beta using 5' RACE with UMIs. From the 5' RACE reads, TCRdb lists one entry per CDR3 protein and no DNA. The sample table sets out about 11,000 distinct CDR3 sequences. Sequencing was carried out using CD8+ stem-like memory T cells (TSCM and TCM) sorted from PBMCs. The subset was: stem-like memory CD8 T cells (TSTEM), CCR7+ PD-1- TIGIT-. The TCR comes from a human donor in good health. The rearrangement joins TRBV30 to TRBJ2-7; the TCRdb call, TRBD2, lacks DNA for checking. CDR3 loop: CAWSVGTSDEQYF.